The present entry profiles one T cell receptor (beta chain) with its context. Its antigen is currently unknown. The sample belongs to a study of T cell responses to AZD1222 COVID-19 vaccine. The study's findings and limits: A rise in Spike-specific TCR breadth and depth followed two AZD1222 doses.

Germline V gene lookup returns CDR1 SGHAT and CDR2 FQNNGV. The trim removed 5 bases at V and 9 bases at J, leaving 6 bases unmatched. The CDR3 sequence is 15 residues long. The data were produced by immunoSEQ multiplex PCR, yet TCRdb's version contains in-frame clones alone and is incomplete. The sample lists about 180,000 clones, over 80% occurring once. This receptor was obtained from an adult who received the MenACWY meningococcal vaccine as a control. Specimen: peripheral blood, collected 28 days after the second dose of the MenACWY control vaccine. The chain has TRBV11-2 and TRBJ2-1, with 14 bases lining up with TRBD2. The CDR3 DNA reads as TGTGCCAGCAGCAAGACTAGCGGGGGGGCCTTTGAGCAGTTCTTC. This gives the protein CASSKTSGGAFEQFF.